The 24 T cell receptor beta chains given below trace back to one sample, sequenced in a study of blood T cell repertoires in COVID-19 (dated by TCRdb to about 2020). Receptor amplification or capture employed the immunoSEQ multiplex PCR assay. TCRdb's version of the immuneACCESS table is confined to in-frame rearrangements and falls short of the full clone set. An unresolved V gene accounts for under half of the shortfall where checked; the remainder is of unknown origin. This sample holds some 320,000 clones; about nine tenths were observed only once. The ten most abundant clones make up less than 3.5% of the sample. The sample was PBMCs or T cells enriched from blood (not recorded which). The receptors stem from a woman aged 45-59 years who had been exposed to COVID-19.

This clone was seen a single time. The chain carries TRBV3-1 (or the pseudogene TRBV3-2) and TRBJ1-2, with D uncertain. The CDR3 is 15 residues long. Trimming took 1 base from V and 4 from J, leaving 13 bases between them. Germline V gene lookup returns CDR1 LGHDT and CDR2 YNNKEL (reference sequence). CDR3 protein: CASSQGGNSGYGYTF. The CDR3 DNA follows: TGTGCCAGCAGCCAAGGGGGAAATAGCGGCTATGGCTACACCTTC.

The rearrangement links TRBV13 to TRBJ2-1; 9 nucleotides agree with TRBD2. Per the germline V gene, CDR1 is PRHDT and CDR2 is FYEKMQ (reference sequence). V was clipped by 3 bases and J by 2 bases; unmatched bases: 11. The CDR3 sequence is 18 residues long. The DNA of the CDR3 is TGTGCCAGCAGCTTTGTTGCTAGCGGGGACTACCCCTACAATGAGCAGTTCTTC. As protein: CASSFVASGDYPYNEQFF.

CDR3 coding DNA: TGTGCCAGCAGTGTCTGGGGGCCTGGGGGAGAAAAACTGTTTTTT. It specifies CASSVWGPGGEKLFF. This chain links TRBV28 with TRBJ1-4, with a weak D call TRBD1 (6 bases). There are 15 residues in the CDR3. The germline CDR1 and CDR2 sequences are MDHEN and SYDVKM. The V gene lost 5 bases and the J gene lost 8 bases, with 18 bases spanning the gap. Using reference TRBV28 and TRBJ1-4 for the parts outside the CDR3, the full variable domain is DVKVTQSSRYLVKRTGEKVFLECVQDMDHENMFWYRQDPGLGLRLIYFSYDVKMKEKGDIPEGYSVSREKKERFSLILESASTNQTSMYLCASSVWGPGGEKLFFGSGTQLSVL.

This clone came up once. The V call is TRBV2, the J call TRBJ2-7; maybe TRBD2 (7 bases). CDR1 and CDR2 (germline): SNHLY, FYNNEI. This CDR3 is built from 14 residues. Trimming took 4 bases from V and 2 from J, leaving 12 bases between them. The CDR3 loop is CASSAREGAYEQYF. The CDR3 coding sequence is TGTGCCAGCAGTGCCAGGGAGGGGGCCTACGAGCAGTACTTC.

J is TRBJ2-3 and V is TRBV20-1; maybe TRBD1 (5 bases). Germline CDR1 DFQATT, CDR2 SNEGSKA (reference sequence). This CDR3 spans 15 amino acids. V was clipped by 3 bases and J by 1 base, with 14 bases between them. As DNA, the CDR3 is TGCAGTGCTAGTAGGGGCTCGGAAGGCACAGATACGCAGTATTTT. Translated, it gives CSASRGSEGTDTQYF.

The rearrangement links TRBV2 to TRBJ1-2; 10 positions match TRBD1. CDR3 size: 14 residues. Germline V gene lookup returns CDR1 SNHLY and CDR2 FYNNEI. With V trimmed by 6 bases and J by 1 base, 2 bases remained unmatched. CDR3 bases: TGTGCCAGCAGCGGGACAGGGGTTAACTATGGCTACACCTTC. Amino acid sequence: CASSGTGVNYGYTF. The entire variable domain, with the rest obtained from reference TRBV2 and TRBJ1-2, is as follows: EPEVTQTPSHQVTQMGQEVILRCVPISNHLYFYWYRQILGQKVEFLVSFYNNEISEKSEIFDDQFSVERPDGSNFTLKIRSTKLEDSAMYFCASSGTGVNYGYTFGSGTRLTVV.

The V and J genes are TRBV28 and TRBJ2-1; 8 bases agree with TRBD1. The CDR3 is made up of 13 amino acids. The V segment lost 6 bases and the J segment 6 bases; nucleotides outside the gene matches: 4. Germline V gene data show CDR1 as MDHEN and CDR2 as SYDVKM. The CDR3 loop is CASRAGGGNEQFF. CDR3 nucleotides: TGTGCCAGCAGGGCAGGGGGCGGCAATGAGCAGTTCTTC.

V is TRBV28 and J is TRBJ1-4; 7 nucleotides align to TRBD1. The CDR3 is 14 residues long. Germline V gene data show CDR1 as MDHEN and CDR2 as SYDVKM. V shed 6 bases and J 2 bases; nucleotides not matched to a gene: 3. The CDR3 spells CASRHRGTNEKLFF. In nucleotides, the CDR3 is TGTGCCAGCAGGCACAGGGGCACTAATGAAAAACTGTTTTTT.

The chain links TRBV19 to TRBJ1-5; TRBD1 matches 8 bases. The CDR3 consists of 14 residues. Looked up from germline, CDR1 is LNHDA and CDR2 is SQIVND (reference sequence). Trimming at V came to 5 bases and at J to 5 bases, leaving 5 bases not matched to a gene. The DNA for the CDR3 is TGTGCCAGTAGTCCCGGACAGGGCTATCAGCCCCAGCATTTT. Residues: CASSPGQGYQPQHF.

The rearrangement joins TRBV28 to TRBJ1-6; D might be TRBD1 (6 bases). The CDR3 covers 17 residues. CDR1 and CDR2 (germline): MDHEN, SYDVKM. Trimming stripped 3 bases from V and 3 bases from J, with 15 bases between. CDR3 coding DNA: TGTGCCAGCAGTTTTTGGCAGGGGTCCAACTATAATTCACCCCTCCACTTT. Protein: CASSFWQGSNYNSPLHF.

The count of this clone is one. V is TRBV5-8 and J is TRBJ2-7; TRBD2 might be the D (6 bases). This CDR3 has 13 amino acids. Per germline, CDR1 SGHTS and CDR2 YDEGEE. V shed 8 bases and J shed 3 bases, with 15 bases lying between them. CDR3 nucleotide sequence: TGTGCCAGGGCCCGGGCGGGGCGCTACGAGCAGTACTTC. This translates into CARARAGRYEQYF. Variable domain in full (rest from reference TRBV5-8 and TRBJ2-7): EAGVTQSPTHLIKTRGQQATLRCSPISGHTSVYWYQQALGLGLQFLLWYDEGEERNRGNFPPRFSGRQFPNYSSELNVNALELEDSALYLCARARAGRYEQYFGPGTRLTVT.

The rearrangement links TRBV23-1 to TRBJ1-4; tentative D call: TRBD1 (5 bases). TRBV23-1 is an ORF, and what it does is uncertain. V lost 10 bases, J lost 7 bases, and 28 bases lay in between. The CDR3 extends over 17 amino acids. The CDR3 is CATEPRLEGLIAEKLFF. The CDR3 nucleotides are TGCGCCACCGAACCGCGTCTGGAGGGACTCATCGCTGAAAAACTGTTTTTT.

This clone was observed a single time. The chain has TRBV29-1 and TRBJ2-3, with 12 bases aligning to TRBD2. With V trimmed by 3 bases and J by 6 bases, 7 bases remained unmatched. CDR3 length: 15 residues. The germline gives CDR1 SQVTM, CDR2 ANQGSEA. This chain's CDR3 is CSVDGASGGADTQYF. DNA of the CDR3: TGCAGCGTTGATGGTGCTAGCGGGGGGGCCGATACGCAGTATTTT.

The chain is built from TRBV30 and TRBJ2-7; 10 positions agree with TRBD1. The germline V gene encodes CDR1 GTSNPN and CDR2 SVGIG (reference sequence). This CDR3 has 14 residues. The V and J ends lost 1 base and 5 bases, in that order; junction bases with no gene match: 5. DNA for the CDR3: TGTGCCTGGAGTGCGGGACAGGGGATAGACGAGCAGTACTTC. Residues: CAWSAGQGIDEQYF.

The J gene is TRBJ2-5, the V gene TRBV4-1; 7 bases are a match to TRBD1. The CDR3 extends over 14 amino acids. Unmatched junction bases numbered 5, after V lost 4 bases and J lost 3 bases. Looked up from germline, CDR1 is MGHRA and CDR2 is YSYEKL. The CDR3 coding sequence is TGCGCCAGCAGCCGAAGAGACAGGGAAGAGACCCAGTACTTC. Protein: CASSRRDREETQYF.

The chain joins TRBV4-2 to TRBJ2-1, with 11 bases matching TRBD2. After removal of 0 bases from V and 4 bases from J, the junction contained 8 bases not matched to a gene. Germline V gene data show CDR1 as LGHNA and CDR2 as YNFKEQ. This CDR3 region has 18 residues. The CDR3 spells CASSQELLAGGVYNEQFF. As DNA, the CDR3 is TGTGCCAGCAGCCAAGAATTGTTAGCGGGGGGGGTTTACAATGAGCAGTTCTTC.

V usage is TRBV10-3 and J usage is TRBJ1-2, with D possibly TRBD1 on 6 matching bases. V was clipped by 4 bases and J by 7 bases, with 16 bases between them. CDR1 is ENHRY and CDR2 is SYGVKD in the germline V gene. There are 14 residues in the CDR3. Written as DNA, the CDR3 is TGTGCCATCAGTGGCACCGGGACACAGCGTGGCTACACCTTC. Translated: CAISGTGTQRGYTF.

The rearrangement links TRBV6-5 to TRBJ1-6; no reliable D call. V lost 4 bases to trimming and J lost 7 bases, with 11 bases between them. This CDR3 is built from 14 residues. Per the germline V gene, CDR1 is MNHEY and CDR2 is SVGAGI. In DNA, the CDR3 is TGTGCCAGCAGTTTCAACGGGGAAAATTCACCCCTCCACTTT. It encodes CASSFNGENSPLHF.

The chain has TRBV27 and TRBJ1-4, with a possible D match to TRBD1 (5 bases). There are 14 residues in the CDR3. Germline V CDR1 and CDR2: MNHEY, SMNVEV (reference sequence). The germline V and J ends were trimmed by 5 bases and 3 bases, with 10 bases remaining between them. The CDR3 region is CASSPGWANEKLFF. The CDR3 nucleotides are TGTGCCAGCAGTCCAGGGTGGGCTAATGAAAAACTGTTTTTT.

This chain connects TRBV6-5 to TRBJ1-2, with D unresolved. The CDR3 has 13 residues. Trimming removed 8 bases from V and 8 bases from J, with 18 bases in between. Germline V gene sequence: CDR1 MNHEY, CDR2 SVGAGI. The CDR3, as DNA: TGTGCCAGCCGGGCGCAAAGGAGGTGGGGCTACACCTTC. It specifies CASRAQRRWGYTF.

The rearrangement joins TRBV6-5 to TRBJ2-7, with a tentative D call TRBD2 (5 bases). V lost 4 bases and J lost 2, with 9 bases in between. Germline V lookup: CDR1 MNHEY, CDR2 SVGAGI. The CDR3 has 13 amino acids. The CDR3 coding sequence is TGTGCCAGCAGTTTCGGGATTACCTACGAGCAGTACTTC. The encoded protein is CASSFGITYEQYF.

This clone was detected only a few times. The V and J genes are TRBV19 and TRBJ2-7, with a possible D match to TRBD1 (6 bases). Trimming took off 5 bases at V and 3 bases at J, with 11 bases between the two ends. The CDR3 consists of 13 residues. Germline loops: CDR1 LNHDA, CDR2 SQIVND (reference sequence). Written as DNA, the CDR3 is TGTGCCAGTAGTGCGGACAGTTACTACGAGCAGTACTTC. As protein: CASSADSYYEQYF.

The V gene is TRBV7-9, the J gene TRBJ1-1; tentative D call: TRBD1 (5 bases). The V and J ends lost 4 bases and 0 bases respectively, with 12 bases between them. From germline, CDR1 is SEHNR and CDR2 FQNEAQ (reference sequence). This CDR3 has 15 amino acids. CDR3 loop: CASSSMRTLNTEAFF. CDR3 bases: TGTGCCAGCAGCTCCATGCGGACACTGAACACTGAAGCTTTCTTT.

This clone was counted a single time. The chain links TRBV3-1 (or the pseudogene TRBV3-2) to TRBJ1-3; the match to TRBD1 covers 9 bases. From germline, CDR1 is LGHDT and CDR2 YNNKEL (reference sequence). V dropped 1 base and J dropped 4; count of bases not matched to a gene: 5. This CDR3 contains 16 residues. The CDR3 sequence is CASSQVGQGPGNTIYF. DNA of the CDR3: TGTGCCAGCAGCCAAGTGGGACAGGGCCCAGGAAACACCATATATTTT.